This TCR beta chain was captured by sequencing in a study of CXCR3-negative and CXCR3-positive naive CD8 T cells (dated by TCRdb to about 2019). Looking at the study overall: Around 140 million TRB reads were obtained in total, roughly 1.5 +/- 0.3 million reads per library. For the TRBV-TRBJ cluster analysis, the naive subsets came from a handful of donors, while the memory cells came from 3 donors. The diversity and physicochemical repertoire analyses included more than ten donors pooled from two independent experiments.

Instrument used: NextSeq 550. The Human TCR Profiling Kit (MiLaboratory) was used to prepare UMI-labeled 5' RACE TRB cDNA libraries. The full amount of extracted RNA was used for cDNA synthesis, and the full amount of resulting cDNA was used for PCR amplification. Libraries were prepared in parallel using an identical number of PCR cycles. The original pipeline was this. With a minimum of two reads required per UMI, MIGEC and MiXCR pulled out about 50,000 +/- 10,000 unique UMI-labeled TRB cDNA molecules from each library. Each library averaged about 37,000 +/- 9,700 functional in-frame TRB CDR3 nucleotide clonotypes without stop codons. Diversity metrics, including normalized Shannon-Wiener and Chao1, were computed in VDJtools after downsampling to 5000 UMI-labeled TRB molecules per sample. VDJtools was used to calculate clonotype-size-weighted physicochemical properties of the central five CDR3 residues, namely interaction energy, strength, volume and Kidera factor 4. TCRdb reprocessed the reads and provides one entry for every CDR3 protein sequence; no DNA is given. The V and J calls and clone size are TCRdb's, not the authors'. This sample's records show approximately 140,000 distinct CDR3 sequences. The ten largest clones capture roughly 0.28% of the sample.

The CDR3 sequence holds 14 residues, the cysteine and phenylalanine included. No coding sequence is recorded. The investigation overall reported the following: Within the same donor, TRBV-TRBJ usage looked similar between naive CXCR3-negative and CXCR3-positive cells, but memory cells had distinct patterns. Freshly isolated PBMCs were used for most assays because CXCR3 expression partially decreased after cryopreservation. Comparably high repertoire diversity was found in both naive subsets, whereas much lower repertoire diversity was found in memory CD8+ T cells. Compared with CXCR3-negative naive cells, CXCR3-positive naive cells had TRB CDR3s with higher hydrophobicity (lower Kidera factor 4), lower energy, and higher strength and volume indices. Surface CD5, linked to self-reactivity in mice, was comparable between naive subsets; TCR interaction strength was therefore also inferred from TRB CDR3 physicochemical properties.

On this clonotype itself: It lacks a known antigen.

Each CD8+ T cell subset was flow-sorted in triplicate, and a few hundred thousand cells per subset were placed directly into RLT lysis buffer. Naive CD8+ T cells were defined stringently as CD45RO-CCR7+CD27+CD95- to exclude memory contaminants. Peripheral blood mononuclear cells were isolated from buffy coats using standard density gradient centrifugation. Naive CXCR3-negative and CXCR3-positive CD8+ T cells were flow-sorted on a FACSAria III. Total RNA was extracted from sorted cells using an RNeasy Mini Kit. The rearrangement joined TRBV12-3 or TRBV12-4 to TRBJ2-3; checking the TCRdb D call of TRBD1 is not possible without DNA. The receptor's source is a human donor in good health. Some clones in this sample may be carry-over from other donors' samples. Sequenced input: naive CXCR3+ CD8+ T cells from blood. The sample's cell subset or site, from its label and the paper: CD45RO-CCR7+CD27+CD95- naive CD8+ T cells expressing CXCR3 (TNR3+). CDR3 region: CASRIQGSTDTQYF.